This record covers a single T cell receptor beta chain. Data came from immunoSEQ multiplex PCR; TCRdb stores just in-frame clones and leaves some out. The sample holds about 36,000 clones; roughly 93% are singletons and the top ten take approximately 0.44%. The data are from a study of T cell changes during pregnancy in multiple sclerosis. J was trimmed by 7 bases and V by 4 bases; bases with no gene match: 11. The CDR3 is 15 amino acids. The germline gives CDR1 SGHRS, CDR2 YFSETQ. The rearrangement links TRBV5-1 to TRBJ2-7; 10 bases match TRBD1. This material consisted of CD4+ T cells from peripheral blood mononuclear cells, taken in the first trimester of pregnancy. This TCR derives from a female donor with multiple sclerosis, enrolled in a pregnancy study. The CDR3 nucleotides are TGCGCCAGCAGCAATACCGGGACAGGGGTAGAGGAGCAGTACTTC. It encodes CASSNTGTGVEEQYF.